Described below is a single T cell receptor beta chain sequence and its context. What it binds is not known. The repertoire was sequenced with immunoSEQ multiplex PCR; TCRdb's copy has only in-frame clones and lacks some. The sample holds about 110,000 clones, 90% seen once. The record originates from a study of Tregs in tolerant kidney transplant recipients. Findings and caveats of the study: This study did not directly address biological reproducibility.

CD4+CD25+CD127- Tregs, CD4+CD25- non-Tregs, CD4 and CD8 cells were sorted. The CDR3 is 16 residues long. V dropped 4 bases and J dropped 5; count of bases not matched to a gene: 10. CDR1 and CDR2 from the germline V gene are SGHVS and FQNEAQ. The V gene is TRBV7-8, the J gene TRBJ2-1, with 8 bases matching TRBD1. The input for sequencing was CD4+ T cells from blood, taken before the transplant. This clonotype was sampled from a human donor who received a combined kidney and bone marrow transplant. The CDR3 bases are TGTGCCAGCAGCTCCAGAGGACAGGGCCGTAACAATGAGCAGTTCTTC. This codes for CASSSRGQGRNNEQFF.